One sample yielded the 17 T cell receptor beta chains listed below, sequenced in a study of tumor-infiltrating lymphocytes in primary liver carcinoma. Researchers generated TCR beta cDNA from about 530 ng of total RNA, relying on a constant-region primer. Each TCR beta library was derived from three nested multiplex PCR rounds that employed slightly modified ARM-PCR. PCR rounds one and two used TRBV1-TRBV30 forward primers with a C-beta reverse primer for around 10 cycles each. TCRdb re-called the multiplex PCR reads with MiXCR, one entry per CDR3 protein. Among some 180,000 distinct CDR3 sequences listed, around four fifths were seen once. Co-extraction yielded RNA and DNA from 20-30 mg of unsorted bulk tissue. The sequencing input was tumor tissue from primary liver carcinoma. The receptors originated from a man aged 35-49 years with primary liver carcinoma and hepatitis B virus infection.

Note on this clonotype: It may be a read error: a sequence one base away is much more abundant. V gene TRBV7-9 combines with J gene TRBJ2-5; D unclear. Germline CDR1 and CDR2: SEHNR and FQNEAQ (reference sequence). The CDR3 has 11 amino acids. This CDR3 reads CTSSNQETQYF. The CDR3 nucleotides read TGTACCAGCAGCAACCAAGAGACCCAGTACTTC.

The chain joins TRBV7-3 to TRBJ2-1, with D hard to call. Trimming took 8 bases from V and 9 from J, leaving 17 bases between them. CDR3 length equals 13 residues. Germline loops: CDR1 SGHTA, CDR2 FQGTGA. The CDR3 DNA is TGTGCCAGCGGCCAATATTTAGCTGGTGAGCAGTTCTTC. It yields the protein CASGQYLAGEQFF. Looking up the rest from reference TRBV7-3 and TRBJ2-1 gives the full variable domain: GAGVSQTPSNKVTEKGKYVELRCDPISGHTALYWYRQSLGQGPEFLIYFQGTGAADDSGLPNDRFFAVRPEGSVSTLKIQRTERGDSAVYLCASGQYLAGEQFFGPGTRLTVL.

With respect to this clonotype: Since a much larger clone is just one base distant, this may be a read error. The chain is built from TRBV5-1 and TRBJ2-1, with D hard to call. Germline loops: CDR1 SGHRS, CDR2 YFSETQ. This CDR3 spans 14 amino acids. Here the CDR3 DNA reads TGCCCCAGCAGCTTGGAACTGCAGCGAAATGAGCAGTTCTTC. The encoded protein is CPSSLELQRNEQFF.

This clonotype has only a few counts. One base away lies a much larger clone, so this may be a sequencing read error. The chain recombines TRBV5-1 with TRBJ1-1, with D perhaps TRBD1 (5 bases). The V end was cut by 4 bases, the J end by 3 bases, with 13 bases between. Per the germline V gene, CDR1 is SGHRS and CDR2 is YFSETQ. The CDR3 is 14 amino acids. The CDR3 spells CASSTARGYTEAFF. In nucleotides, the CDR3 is TGCGCCAGCAGCACCGCGAGGGGTTACACTGAAGCTTTCTTT.

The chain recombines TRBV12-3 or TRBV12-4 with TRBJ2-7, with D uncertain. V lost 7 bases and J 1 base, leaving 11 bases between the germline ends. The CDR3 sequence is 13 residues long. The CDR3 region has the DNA TGTGCCAGCAACCTGACATCTTCCTACGAGCAGTACTTC. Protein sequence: CASNLTSSYEQYF.

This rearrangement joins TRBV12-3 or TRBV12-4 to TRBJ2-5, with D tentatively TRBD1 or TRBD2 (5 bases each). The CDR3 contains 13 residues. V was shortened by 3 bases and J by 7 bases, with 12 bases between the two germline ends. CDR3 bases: TGTGCCAGCAGTTTGGTTCAGGGAGTGACCCAGTACTTC. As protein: CASSLVQGVTQYF.

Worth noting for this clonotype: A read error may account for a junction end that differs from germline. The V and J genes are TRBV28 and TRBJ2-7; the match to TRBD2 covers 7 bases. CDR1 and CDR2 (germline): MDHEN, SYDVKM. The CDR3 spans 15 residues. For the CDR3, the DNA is TGTGTCAGCGGGCTCCCTCAGGCGGGAGAAGGGGAGCAATACTTC. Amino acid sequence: CVSGLPQAGEGEQYF.

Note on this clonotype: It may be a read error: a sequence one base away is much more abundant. This CDR3 is CVSSLSTNGSPLHF. The CDR3 DNA reads as TGTGTCAGCAGCTTAAGTACTAACGGTTCACCCCTCCACTTT. The J gene is TRBJ1-6, the V gene TRBV7-9; D gene unclear. CDR1 is SEHNR, CDR2 FQNEAQ, per germline (reference sequence). The CDR3 is 14 residues long.

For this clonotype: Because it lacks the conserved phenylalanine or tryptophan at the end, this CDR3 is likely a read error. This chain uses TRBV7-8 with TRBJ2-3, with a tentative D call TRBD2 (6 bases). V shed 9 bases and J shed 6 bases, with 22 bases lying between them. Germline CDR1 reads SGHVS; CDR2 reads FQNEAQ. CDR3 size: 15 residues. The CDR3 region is CARSLWASGPDTQYS. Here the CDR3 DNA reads TGTGCCAGGAGCCTTTGGGCGAGCGGGCCCGATACGCAGTATTCT.

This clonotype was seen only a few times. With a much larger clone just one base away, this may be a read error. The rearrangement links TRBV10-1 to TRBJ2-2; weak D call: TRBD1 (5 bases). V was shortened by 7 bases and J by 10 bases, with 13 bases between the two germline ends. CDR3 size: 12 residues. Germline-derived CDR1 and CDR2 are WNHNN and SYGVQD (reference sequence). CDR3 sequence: CASNQGTEELFF. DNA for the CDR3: TGCGCCAGCAACCAGGGTACGGAGGAGCTGTTTTTT.

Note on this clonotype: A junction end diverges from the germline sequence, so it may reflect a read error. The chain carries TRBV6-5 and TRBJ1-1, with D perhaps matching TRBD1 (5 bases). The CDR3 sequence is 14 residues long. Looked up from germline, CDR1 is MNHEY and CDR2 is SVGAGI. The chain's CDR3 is CGSTLATGGAEAFF. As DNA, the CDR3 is TGTGGCAGCACTCTGGCGACGGGGGGGGCTGAAGCTTTCTTT.

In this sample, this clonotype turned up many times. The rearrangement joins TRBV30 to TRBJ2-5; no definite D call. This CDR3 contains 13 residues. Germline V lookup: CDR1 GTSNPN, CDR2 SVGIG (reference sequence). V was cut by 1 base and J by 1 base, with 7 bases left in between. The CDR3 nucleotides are TGTGCCTGGAGTGGCGAAGTCCAAGAGACCCAGTACTTC. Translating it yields CAWSGEVQETQYF.

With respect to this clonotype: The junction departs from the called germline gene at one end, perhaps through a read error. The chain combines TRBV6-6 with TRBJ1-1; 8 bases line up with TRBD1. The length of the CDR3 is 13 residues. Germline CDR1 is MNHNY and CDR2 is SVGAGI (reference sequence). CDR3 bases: TGTGCCAGCAGCACAGGGGGGACTAGCGAAGGTTTCTTT. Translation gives CASSTGGTSEGFF.

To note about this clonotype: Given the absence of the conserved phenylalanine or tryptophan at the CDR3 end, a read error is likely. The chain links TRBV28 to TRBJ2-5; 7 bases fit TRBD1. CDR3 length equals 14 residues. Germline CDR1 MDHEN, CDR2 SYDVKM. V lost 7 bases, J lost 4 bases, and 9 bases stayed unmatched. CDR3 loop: CASTPDRLVETQYY. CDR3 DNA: TGTGCCAGCACGCCGGACAGGCTGGTAGAGACCCAGTACTAC.

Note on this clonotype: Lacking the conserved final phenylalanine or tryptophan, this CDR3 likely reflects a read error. The CDR3 loop reads CAISASSGTTDTQYS. Here the CDR3 DNA reads TGTGCCATCAGTGCGTCTAGCGGGACCACAGATACGCAGTATTCT. This chain joins TRBV10-3 and TRBJ2-3, with 9 bases lining up with TRBD2. V trimming: 4 bases; J trimming: 2 bases; junction bases outside the gene matches: 4. Germline V gene sequence: CDR1 ENHRY, CDR2 SYGVKD. The CDR3 sequence is 15 residues long.

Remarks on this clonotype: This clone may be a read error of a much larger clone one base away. DNA of the CDR3: TGCGCCAGCAGTGAATCGGAATCGGAGACCCAGTACTTC. Amino acids: CASSESESETQYF. The chain recombines TRBV5-1 with TRBJ2-5, with D unresolved. The CDR3 contains 13 residues. The V and J ends lost 5 bases and 5 bases respectively, with 13 bases between them. The germline gives CDR1 SGHRS, CDR2 YFSETQ.

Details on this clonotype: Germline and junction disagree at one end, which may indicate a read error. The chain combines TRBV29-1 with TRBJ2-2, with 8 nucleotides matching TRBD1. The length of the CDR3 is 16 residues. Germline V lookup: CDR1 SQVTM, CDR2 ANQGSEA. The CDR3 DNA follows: TGCAGCGTTAAATGGTTGGACAGGGTGGGCACCTGGGAGCTGTTTTTT. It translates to CSVKWLDRVGTWELFF.